This T cell receptor (beta chain) comes out of a study of blood T cell repertoires in COVID-19. For the study at large: The origin of the acute and convalescent COVID-19 samples was the United States, Italy and Spain. From T cells, B-cell-depleted T cells, or PBMCs came the material, which was cDNA or gDNA.

Germline V gene sequence: CDR1 LGHNA, CDR2 YSLEER. V was cut by 0 bases and J by 3 bases, with 11 bases left in between. The CDR3 has 15 amino acids. Enrollment of patients from Seattle took place during active infection, with longitudinal follow-up. Study processing details: Amplifying reference gene primers gave estimates of nucleated cell counts. Clones were read by immunoSEQ multiplex PCR, and TCRdb kept only the in-frame ones, dropping some. V and J calls and clone size come straight from that table; D and trimming were deduced from the DNA. The sample lists 87,000 or so clones; around 91% were seen once.

This chain joins TRBV4-3 and TRBJ1-2; no definite D call. The TCR comes from a man aged 18 to 29 with COVID-19, enrolled during active disease. The sequenced sample was peripheral blood. CDR3 coding DNA: TGCGCCAGCAGCCAAGATTCGGGAACGTACTATGGCTACACCTTC. This encodes CASSQDSGTYYGYTF.